One and the same sample provided the 13 T cell receptor beta chains below, sequenced in a study of cytomegalovirus exposure and HLA in healthy donors. 60 Vbeta and 13 Jbeta primers were used in PCR. The data were produced by immunoSEQ multiplex PCR, yet TCRdb's version contains in-frame clones alone and is incomplete. The table shows under 150,000 clones, with approximately 80% occurring only once. The sample comprised PBMCs. Every receptor here comes from a boy between 2 and 10 years old in good health and CMV-seronegative.

The genes are TRBV7-9 and TRBJ1-5; 8 bases fit TRBD1. The CDR3 is made up of 14 amino acids. Germline trimming cut 3 bases from V and 2 bases from J; bases unmatched to any gene: 0. The germline gives CDR1 SEHNR, CDR2 FQNEAQ (reference sequence). The CDR3: CASSLGQGNQPQHF. In DNA, the CDR3 is TGTGCCAGCAGCTTGGGACAGGGCAATCAGCCCCAGCATTTT.

The rearrangement uses TRBV11-3 and TRBJ2-1, with 9 bases that match TRBD1. Unmatched junction bases numbered 7, after V lost 5 bases and J lost 5 bases. The CDR3 length is 15 residues. From germline, CDR1 is SGHNT and CDR2 YENEEA. CDR3 region: CASSPDRTGDNEQFF. CDR3 DNA sequence: TGTGCCAGCAGCCCCGATCGGACAGGGGACAATGAGCAGTTCTTC. Full variable domain (rest looked up from reference TRBV11-3 and TRBJ2-1): EAGVVQSPRYKIIEKKQPVAFWCNPISGHNTLYWYLQNLGQGPELLIRYENEEAVDDSQLPKDRFSAERLKGVDSTLKIQPAELGDSAVYLCASSPDRTGDNEQFFGPGTRLTVL.

The chain combines TRBV7-2 with TRBJ2-7; the match to TRBD1 covers 8 bases. Trimming cost V 5 bases and J 6 bases; bases outside gene matches: 9. This CDR3 spans 14 amino acids. The germline CDR1 and CDR2 sequences are SGHTA and FQGNSA. The CDR3 protein is CASSTTGAWSEQYF. The DNA of the CDR3 is TGTGCCAGCAGCACGACAGGGGCGTGGTCCGAGCAGTACTTC.

The chain has TRBV28 and TRBJ2-7; 9 bases map to TRBD2. V shed 2 bases, J shed 0 bases, and the junction held 8 bases outside the gene matches. Per the germline V gene, CDR1 is MDHEN and CDR2 is SYDVKM. The CDR3 runs 17 residues. CDR3 sequence reads: CASSLPLASGISYEQYF. CDR3 coding DNA: TGTGCCAGCAGTTTACCCCTGGCTAGCGGGATCTCCTACGAGCAGTACTTC. Full variable domain (rest looked up from reference TRBV28 and TRBJ2-7): DVKVTQSSRYLVKRTGEKVFLECVQDMDHENMFWYRQDPGLGLRLIYFSYDVKMKEKGDIPEGYSVSREKKERFSLILESASTNQTSMYLCASSLPLASGISYEQYFGPGTRLTVT.

The chain recombines TRBV5-1 with TRBJ2-7; TRBD1 aligns across 7 bases. In germline, CDR1 is SGHRS, CDR2 YFSETQ. V was clipped by 1 base and J by 4 bases; unmatched bases: 5. CDR3 length: 14 amino acids. The CDR3 nucleotides are TGCGCCAGCAGCTTGCAAGTGACAGGGTACGAGCAGTACTTC. It translates to CASSLQVTGYEQYF.

The J gene is TRBJ1-6, the V gene TRBV2; a weak D match, TRBD1 (6 bases). There are 13 residues in the CDR3. Trimming took off 10 bases at V and 7 bases at J, with 14 bases between the two ends. Looked up from germline, CDR1 is SNHLY and CDR2 is FYNNEI. The DNA of the CDR3 is TGTGCCACAACAGGGAGTAGGAATTCACCCCTCCACTTT. Its translation: CATTGSRNSPLHF.

The rearrangement links TRBV5-1 to TRBJ2-7, with 8 bases fitting TRBD1. This CDR3 comprises 17 residues. V lost 1 base and J lost 2; bases outside the gene matches: 11. Germline V gene sequence: CDR1 SGHRS, CDR2 YFSETQ. For the CDR3, the DNA is TGCGCCAGCAGCTTGCCATCCAACAGGGGGATCCCCTACGAGCAGTACTTC. Protein: CASSLPSNRGIPYEQYF. Using reference TRBV5-1 and TRBJ2-7 for the parts outside the CDR3, the full variable domain is KAGVTQTPRYLIKTRGQQVTLSCSPISGHRSVSWYQQTPGQGLQFLFEYFSETQRNKGNFPGRFSGRQFSNSRSEMNVSTLELGDSALYLCASSLPSNRGIPYEQYFGPGTRLTVT.

The chain carries TRBV5-6 and TRBJ2-3, with D perhaps matching TRBD2 (6 bases). From germline, CDR1 is SGHDT and CDR2 YYEEEE. V lost 4 bases to trimming and J lost 2 bases, with 8 bases between them. The length of the CDR3 is 13 residues. CDR3 sequence reads: CASSRDSTDTQYF. CDR3 DNA sequence: TGTGCCAGCAGCCGGGACTCCACAGATACGCAGTATTTT.

The CDR3 region is CASSSSQQGANYGYTF. Here the CDR3 DNA reads TGTGCCAGCAGCTCGTCCCAACAGGGCGCTAACTATGGCTACACCTTC. V is TRBV7-9 and J is TRBJ1-2; tentatively, D is TRBD1 (6 bases). Germline V lookup: CDR1 SEHNR, CDR2 FQNEAQ (reference sequence). This CDR3 contains 16 residues. Trimming stripped 4 bases from V and 0 bases from J, with 15 bases between.

The count of this clone is one. The V gene is TRBV27, the J gene TRBJ1-1; D might be TRBD1 (5 bases). V was cut by 3 bases and J by 6 bases, with 29 bases left in between. CDR1 is MNHEY and CDR2 is SMNVEV in the germline V gene (reference sequence). There are 19 residues in the CDR3. The CDR3 sequence: CASSFLNDGGVGSLPEAFF. DNA for the CDR3: TGTGCCAGCAGTTTCTTGAACGACGGGGGGGTCGGCTCGTTGCCTGAAGCTTTCTTT.

In this sample, this clone turned up once. The CDR3 region has the DNA TGTGCCAGCAGTGAAAGGGGAAAGAGCCCAAGTTACACCTTC. This gives the protein CASSERGKSPSYTF. The chain is built from TRBV2 and TRBJ1-2; TRBD1 is a possible D gene (5 bases). This CDR3 has 14 amino acids. From germline, CDR1 is SNHLY and CDR2 FYNNEI. The V end was cut by 2 bases, the J end by 11 bases, with 18 bases between.

The V call is TRBV14, the J call TRBJ1-6; 10 nucleotides line up with TRBD1. The germline V gene encodes CDR1 SGHDN and CDR2 FVKESK. The V and J ends lost 0 bases and 10 bases, in that order; junction bases with no gene match: 21. There are 21 residues in the CDR3. This CDR3 is CASSQDIYRHAGTGVESPLHF. The CDR3 bases are TGTGCCAGCAGCCAAGATATCTATCGACATGCGGGGACAGGGGTAGAGTCACCCCTCCACTTT.

This sequence joins TRBV10-3 and TRBJ2-1; tentative D call: TRBD2 (6 bases). Deletions cut 3 bases from V and 1 base from J, with 16 bases between. This CDR3 has 17 residues. Germline CDR1 ENHRY, CDR2 SYGVKD. The CDR3 DNA is TGTGCCATCAGTGATAGGGTGAGGAGGGGTTCCTACAATGAGCAGTTCTTC. Translation: CAISDRVRRGSYNEQFF.